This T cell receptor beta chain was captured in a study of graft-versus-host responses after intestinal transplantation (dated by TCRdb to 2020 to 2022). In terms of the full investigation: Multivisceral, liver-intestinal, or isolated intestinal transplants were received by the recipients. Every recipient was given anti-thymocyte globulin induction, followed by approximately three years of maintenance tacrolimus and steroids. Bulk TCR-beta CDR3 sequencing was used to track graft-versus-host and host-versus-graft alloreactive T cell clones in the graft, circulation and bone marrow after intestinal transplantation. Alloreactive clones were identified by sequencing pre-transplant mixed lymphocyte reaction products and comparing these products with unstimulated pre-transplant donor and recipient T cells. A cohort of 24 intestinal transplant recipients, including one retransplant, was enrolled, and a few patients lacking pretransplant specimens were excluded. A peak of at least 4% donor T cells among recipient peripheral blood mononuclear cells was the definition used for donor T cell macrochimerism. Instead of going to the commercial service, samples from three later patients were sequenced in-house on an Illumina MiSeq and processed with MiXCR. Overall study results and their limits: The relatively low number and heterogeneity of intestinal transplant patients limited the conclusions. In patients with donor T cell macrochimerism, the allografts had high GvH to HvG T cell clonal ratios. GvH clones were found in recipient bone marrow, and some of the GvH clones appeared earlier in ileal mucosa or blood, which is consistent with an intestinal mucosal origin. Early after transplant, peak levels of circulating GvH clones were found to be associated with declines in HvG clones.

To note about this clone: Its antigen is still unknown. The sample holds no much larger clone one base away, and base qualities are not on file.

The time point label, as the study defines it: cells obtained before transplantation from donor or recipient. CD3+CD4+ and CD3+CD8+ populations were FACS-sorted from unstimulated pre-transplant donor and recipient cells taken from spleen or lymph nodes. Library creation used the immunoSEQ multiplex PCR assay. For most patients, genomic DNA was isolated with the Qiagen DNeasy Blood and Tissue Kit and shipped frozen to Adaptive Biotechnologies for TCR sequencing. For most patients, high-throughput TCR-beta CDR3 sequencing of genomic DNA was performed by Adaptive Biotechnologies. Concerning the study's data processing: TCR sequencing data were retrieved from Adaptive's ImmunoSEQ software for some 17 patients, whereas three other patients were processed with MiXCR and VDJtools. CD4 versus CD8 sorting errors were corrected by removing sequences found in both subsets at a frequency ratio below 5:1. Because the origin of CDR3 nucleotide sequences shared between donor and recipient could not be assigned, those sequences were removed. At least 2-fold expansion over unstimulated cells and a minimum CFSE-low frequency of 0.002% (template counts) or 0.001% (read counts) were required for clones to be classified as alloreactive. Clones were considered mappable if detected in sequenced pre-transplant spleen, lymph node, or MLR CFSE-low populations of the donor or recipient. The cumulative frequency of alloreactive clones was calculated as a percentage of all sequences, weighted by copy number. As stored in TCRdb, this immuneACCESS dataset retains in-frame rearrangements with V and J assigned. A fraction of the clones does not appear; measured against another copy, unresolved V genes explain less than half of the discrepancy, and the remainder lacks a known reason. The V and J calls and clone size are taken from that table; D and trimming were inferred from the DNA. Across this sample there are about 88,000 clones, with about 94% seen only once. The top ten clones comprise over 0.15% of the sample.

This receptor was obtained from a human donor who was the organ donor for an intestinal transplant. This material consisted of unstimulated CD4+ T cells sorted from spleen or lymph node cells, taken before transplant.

This receptor carries the CDR3 CASSLGGGPYEQYF. The DNA sequence is as follows: TGCGCCAGCAGCTTGGGAGGGGGACCCTACGAGCAGTACTTC. The chain joins TRBV5-1 to TRBJ2-7; a weak D assignment points to TRBD1 (6 bases agree). From cysteine to phenylalanine, the CDR3 is 14 amino acids long. Only CDR3 DNA is held: 42 bases, read in frame from base 1. Trimming removed 0 bases from V and 2 bases from J, leaving 9 bases between the germline ends. Via the germline V gene, CDR1 is SGHRS and CDR2 YFSETQ.